The T cell receptor beta chain under discussion was sequenced for a study of cytomegalovirus exposure and HLA in healthy donors. Whole-study context: One earlier analysis, a look at 180 million or so T cells, found 100 million to 130 million unique TCR beta sequences.

Germline V gives CDR1 MNHEY, CDR2 SMNVEV (reference sequence). The CDR3 contains 14 residues. V was cut by 3 bases and J by 4 bases, with 12 bases left in between. The study's findings and limits: TCR beta V- and J-gene trimming, according to a later analysis, was linked to a missense DCLRE1C variant. Apparent HLA restriction characterized most CMV-associated TCR beta chains in a later analysis.

Concerning this clone: Its antigen remains unidentified.

60 Vbeta and 13 Jbeta primers were used in PCR. In the source study's methods: Among the unique TCR beta chains that a later analysis counted, about 85 million in all, around 11 million were shared. The protocol was immunoSEQ multiplex PCR, while the TCRdb copy is restricted to in-frame clones and leaves out a portion. The DNA gave D and trimming, while V, J and clone size come from that table. The sample comprises under 200,000 clones, 77% of which are singletons, and about 2.6% rests with the top ten. This receptor was taken from a woman in her forties in good health and CMV-seropositive. This chain joins TRBV27 and TRBJ1-2, with a tentative D call TRBD1 (5 bases). Sample: PBMCs. The DNA for the CDR3 is TGTGCCAGCAGTTTCCGGGACTCTTTCTATGGCTACACCTTC. Amino acids: CASSFRDSFYGYTF.